This T cell receptor beta chain came from a study of T-cell reconstitution after alpha-beta-depleted transplantation in children. Germline V CDR1 and CDR2: LGHDT, YNNKEL (reference sequence). With 1 base clipped from V and 7 bases from J, the junction kept 12 bases outside the gene matches. This CDR3 comprises 17 residues. Preparation of the TCRbeta library used unique molecular identifiers. TCRdb reprocessed the PCR reads via MiXCR and lists one record per CDR3 protein. The sample has 900,000 or so distinct CDR3 sequences, 16% seen once. Overall study findings and caveats: Approximately two months post-transplant, alpha-beta T cells reportedly originated from several hundred expanded graft clones. Once a year had passed after transplant, T-cell counts and diversity came mostly from newly produced T cells.

This clonotype appeared many times. Its antigen is unknown. Sequenced here: PBMCs, mostly from graft donor cells, sampled 360 days after TCRalphabeta/CD19-depleted stem cell transplant. This chain connects TRBV3-1 to TRBJ2-2, with TRBD1 matching over 7 bases. The TCR comes from a male patient aged 5 to 17 who had a stem cell transplant for acute lymphoblastic leukemia, so the T cells may come from the graft donor. The chain's CDR3 is CASSQARGRTLGGELFF. CDR3 sequence (DNA): TGTGCCAGCAGCCAAGCGAGGGGGCGAACTTTAGGCGGGGAGCTGTTTTTT.